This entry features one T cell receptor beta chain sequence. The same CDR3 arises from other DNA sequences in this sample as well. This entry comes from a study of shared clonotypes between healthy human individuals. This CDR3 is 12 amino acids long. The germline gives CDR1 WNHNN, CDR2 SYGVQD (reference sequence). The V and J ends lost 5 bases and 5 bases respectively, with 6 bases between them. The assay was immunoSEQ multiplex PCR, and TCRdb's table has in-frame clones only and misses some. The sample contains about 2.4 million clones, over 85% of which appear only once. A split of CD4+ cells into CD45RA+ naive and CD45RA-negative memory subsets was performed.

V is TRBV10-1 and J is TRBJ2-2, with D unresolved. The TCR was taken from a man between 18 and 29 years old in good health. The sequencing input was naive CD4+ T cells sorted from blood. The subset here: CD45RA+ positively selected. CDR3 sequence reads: CASSSRTGELFF. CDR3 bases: TGCGCCAGCAGTAGCCGTACCGGGGAGCTGTTTTTT.